This T cell receptor beta chain was profiled in a study of blood T cell repertoires in COVID-19. About the study: In each case, the material was cDNA or gDNA derived from T cells, B-cell-depleted T cells, or PBMCs.

Seattle researchers signed up patients amid active infection and tracked them longitudinally. V lost 10 bases and J lost 6, with 11 bases in between. Germline loops: CDR1 MDHEN, CDR2 SYDVKM. The CDR3 loop spans 11 amino acids. As handled by the study authors: Reference gene primer amplification in the assay estimated nucleated cell counts. Assay: immunoSEQ multiplex PCR; the TCRdb copy retains only in-frame clones and omits some. V and J calls and clone size are given by that table; D and trimming were obtained from the DNA. This repertoire shows 120,000 or so clones, about 88% found once; its top ten account for roughly 5%.

Source material: peripheral blood. The chain recombines TRBV28 with TRBJ2-3; D is uncertain. This receptor was obtained from a man aged 60 to 69 with COVID-19, enrolled during active disease. CDR3 nucleotides: TGTGCCACCTCTCTATCGGATACGCAGTATTTT. It specifies CATSLSDTQYF.